The rows below give T cell receptor beta chains drawn from one sample of a study of neurological immune-mediated disorders. TCRdb analysed the 5' RACE reads with MiXCR anew, one entry per CDR3 protein. This sample has under 40,000 distinct CDR3 sequences, with more than 10% found just once. The sequenced sample consisted of PBMCs. The receptors shown here come from a woman aged 40 to 55 in good health. Both conserved end residues are part of each CDR3. Each record gives: clone size, D gene, J gene, V gene, CDR3 protein, CDR3 DNA. D genes are given only for firm matches. Not all rows give a size; the values are once, few, many and, for expanded clones, a class.

clone_size: many
d_call: -
j_call: TRBJ2-4
v_call: TRBV10-3
cdr3_aa: CAISGAADGNIQYF
cdr3_nt: TGTGCCATCAGTGGGGCCGCTGACGGAAACATTCAGTACTTC

clone_size: many
d_call: -
j_call: TRBJ2-3
v_call: TRBV10-3
cdr3_aa: CAIRDTTDTQYF
cdr3_nt: TGTGCCATCAGAGACACGACAGATACGCAGTATTTT

clone_size: many
d_call: TRBD1
j_call: TRBJ2-1
v_call: TRBV7-9
cdr3_aa: CASSLTGTGNNEQFF
cdr3_nt: TGTGCCAGCAGCTTAACTGGGACAGGGAACAATGAGCAGTTCTTC

clone_size: -
d_call: -
j_call: TRBJ2-1
v_call: TRBV6-5
cdr3_aa: CASSPDSYNEQFF
cdr3_nt: TGTGCCAGCAGCCCAGACTCCTACAATGAGCAGTTCTTC

clone_size: many
d_call: -
j_call: TRBJ2-3
v_call: TRBV20-1
cdr3_aa: CSAREGEYDTQYF
cdr3_nt: TGCAGTGCTAGAGAAGGGGAGTACGATACGCAGTATTTT

clone_size: many
d_call: -
j_call: TRBJ2-5
v_call: TRBV5-6
cdr3_aa: CASSPRWRVGETQYF
cdr3_nt: TGTGCCAGCAGCCCTCGTTGGAGGGTAGGGGAGACCCAGTACTTC

clone_size: many
d_call: TRBD2
j_call: TRBJ2-1
v_call: TRBV3-1
cdr3_aa: CASSPGLAGGHEQFF
cdr3_nt: TGTGCCAGCAGCCCGGGACTAGCGGGGGGGCATGAGCAGTTCTTC

clone_size: many
d_call: -
j_call: TRBJ2-1
v_call: TRBV5-1
cdr3_aa: CASSAGQGSYKEQFF
cdr3_nt: TGCGCCAGCAGCGCCGGGCAGGGGAGCTACAAAGAGCAGTTCTTC

clone_size: many
d_call: -
j_call: TRBJ2-1
v_call: TRBV6-2/TRBV6-3
cdr3_aa: CASSPMRGSYNEQFF
cdr3_nt: TGTGCCAGCAGTCCCATGAGGGGCTCCTACAATGAGCAGTTCTTC

clone_size: many
d_call: TRBD1
j_call: TRBJ1-2
v_call: TRBV29-1
cdr3_aa: CSVDTGGYYGYTF
cdr3_nt: TGCAGCGTTGACACAGGGGGATACTATGGCTACACCTTC

clone_size: many
d_call: -
j_call: TRBJ1-2
v_call: TRBV5-1
cdr3_aa: CASSLVAGLYGYTF
cdr3_nt: TGCGCCAGCAGCTTGGTCGCAGGGCTCTATGGCTACACCTTC

clone_size: many
d_call: -
j_call: TRBJ2-6
v_call: TRBV7-8
cdr3_aa: CASSLWAGLGPGANVLTF
cdr3_nt: TGTGCCAGCAGCCTGTGGGCCGGGTTGGGTCCTGGGGCCAACGTCCTGACTTTC

clone_size: many
d_call: -
j_call: TRBJ1-2
v_call: TRBV4-1
cdr3_aa: CASRDIDRYGYTF
cdr3_nt: TGCGCCAGTCGAGACATCGACCGATATGGCTACACCTTC

clone_size: many
d_call: -
j_call: TRBJ2-7
v_call: TRBV6-5
cdr3_aa: CASSYTRNPGYEQYF
cdr3_nt: TGTGCCAGCAGTTACACGCGTAATCCAGGCTACGAGCAGTACTTC

clone_size: medium-sized
d_call: -
j_call: TRBJ1-6
v_call: TRBV20-1
cdr3_aa: CSASIQGNSPLHF
cdr3_nt: TGCAGTGCTAGTATTCAGGGGAATTCACCCCTCCACTTT

clone_size: many
d_call: -
j_call: TRBJ1-2
v_call: TRBV20-1
cdr3_aa: CSATGIQPYGYTF
cdr3_nt: TGCAGTGCCACAGGGATTCAGCCCTATGGCTACACCTTC

clone_size: -
d_call: -
j_call: TRBJ1-2
v_call: TRBV30
cdr3_aa: CAWWVAALLDYGYTF
cdr3_nt: TGTGCCTGGTGGGTAGCCGCGTTGCTGGACTATGGCTACACCTTC

clone_size: many
d_call: TRBD2
j_call: TRBJ2-3
v_call: TRBV25-1
cdr3_aa: CASSTPSGGAADTQYF
cdr3_nt: TGTGCCAGCAGTACGCCTAGCGGGGGGGCCGCGGATACGCAGTATTTT

clone_size: -
d_call: TRBD2
j_call: TRBJ2-7
v_call: TRBV18
cdr3_aa: CASSPSSGSSREQYF
cdr3_nt: TGTGCCAGCTCACCATCGAGCGGGAGTTCTCGCGAGCAGTACTTC

clone_size: many
d_call: -
j_call: TRBJ2-1
v_call: TRBV6-2/TRBV6-3
cdr3_aa: CASSPIVRLDSYNEQFF
cdr3_nt: TGTGCCAGCAGTCCCATCGTCCGGCTCGACTCCTACAATGAGCAGTTCTTC

clone_size: many
d_call: -
j_call: TRBJ2-1
v_call: TRBV6-2/TRBV6-3
cdr3_aa: CASSSFFYEQFF
cdr3_nt: TGTGCCAGCAGTTCCTTTTTTTATGAGCAGTTCTTC

clone_size: many
d_call: TRBD1
j_call: TRBJ2-5
v_call: TRBV10-3
cdr3_aa: CAISTKTGELETQYF
cdr3_nt: TGTGCCATCAGTACAAAGACAGGGGAGTTAGAGACCCAGTACTTC

clone_size: many
d_call: TRBD1
j_call: TRBJ2-5
v_call: TRBV7-7
cdr3_aa: CASSLGALQGALETQYF
cdr3_nt: TGTGCTAGCAGCTTAGGGGCGTTACAGGGGGCTTTGGAGACCCAGTACTTC

clone_size: few
d_call: -
j_call: TRBJ1-4
v_call: TRBV6-6
cdr3_aa: CASRKRGGGVSNEKLFF
cdr3_nt: TGTGCCAGCAGAAAACGCGGGGGGGGCGTCTCTAATGAAAAACTGTTTTTT

clone_size: many
d_call: -
j_call: TRBJ2-2
v_call: TRBV7-7
cdr3_aa: CASSSSSYSGELFF
cdr3_nt: TGTGCCAGCAGCTCGAGCTCTTATTCCGGGGAGCTGTTTTTT

clone_size: many
d_call: -
j_call: TRBJ1-1
v_call: TRBV3-1
cdr3_aa: CASSQDGTEAFF
cdr3_nt: TGTGCCAGCAGCCAAGATGGAACTGAAGCTTTCTTT

clone_size: -
d_call: -
j_call: TRBJ1-1
v_call: TRBV5-5
cdr3_aa: CAISPTPRRGHGGTEAFF
cdr3_nt: TGTGCCATCAGCCCAACCCCTCGGAGGGGTCACGGAGGCACTGAAGCTTTCTTT

clone_size: few
d_call: TRBD2
j_call: TRBJ2-3
v_call: TRBV6-1
cdr3_aa: CASSGGLLPGLALDTQYF
cdr3_nt: TGTGCCAGCAGTGGAGGGCTCCTACCCGGACTAGCTCTGGATACGCAGTATTTT

clone_size: many
d_call: -
j_call: TRBJ1-2
v_call: TRBV10-3
cdr3_aa: CAISQWNYGYTF
cdr3_nt: TGTGCCATCAGTCAATGGAACTATGGCTACACCTTC

clone_size: few
d_call: TRBD1
j_call: TRBJ1-1
v_call: TRBV3-1
cdr3_aa: CASSHMGQGFPEAFF
cdr3_nt: TGTGCCAGCAGCCATATGGGACAGGGTTTCCCTGAAGCTTTCTTT

clone_size: -
d_call: -
j_call: TRBJ1-4
v_call: TRBV7-9
cdr3_aa: CASSPRGLGEKLFF
cdr3_nt: TGTGCCAGCAGCCCGCGGGGGTTGGGCGAAAAACTGTTTTTT

clone_size: many
d_call: -
j_call: TRBJ2-3
v_call: TRBV6-5
cdr3_aa: CASSYGGAGADTQYF
cdr3_nt: TGTGCCAGCAGTTACGGGGGCGCAGGGGCCGATACGCAGTATTTT

clone_size: -
d_call: -
j_call: TRBJ2-1
v_call: TRBV6-1
cdr3_aa: CVISGNYNEQFF
cdr3_nt: TGTGTCATCAGTGGAAACTACAATGAGCAGTTCTTC

clone_size: many
d_call: -
j_call: TRBJ1-1
v_call: TRBV14
cdr3_aa: CASNTAMNTEAFF
cdr3_nt: TGTGCCAGCAACACAGCTATGAACACTGAAGCTTTCTTT

clone_size: -
d_call: TRBD1
j_call: TRBJ2-2
v_call: TRBV9
cdr3_aa: CVNSEVDRGSTGELFF
cdr3_nt: TGTGTCAACAGCGAGGTGGACAGGGGGAGTACCGGGGAGCTGTTTTTT